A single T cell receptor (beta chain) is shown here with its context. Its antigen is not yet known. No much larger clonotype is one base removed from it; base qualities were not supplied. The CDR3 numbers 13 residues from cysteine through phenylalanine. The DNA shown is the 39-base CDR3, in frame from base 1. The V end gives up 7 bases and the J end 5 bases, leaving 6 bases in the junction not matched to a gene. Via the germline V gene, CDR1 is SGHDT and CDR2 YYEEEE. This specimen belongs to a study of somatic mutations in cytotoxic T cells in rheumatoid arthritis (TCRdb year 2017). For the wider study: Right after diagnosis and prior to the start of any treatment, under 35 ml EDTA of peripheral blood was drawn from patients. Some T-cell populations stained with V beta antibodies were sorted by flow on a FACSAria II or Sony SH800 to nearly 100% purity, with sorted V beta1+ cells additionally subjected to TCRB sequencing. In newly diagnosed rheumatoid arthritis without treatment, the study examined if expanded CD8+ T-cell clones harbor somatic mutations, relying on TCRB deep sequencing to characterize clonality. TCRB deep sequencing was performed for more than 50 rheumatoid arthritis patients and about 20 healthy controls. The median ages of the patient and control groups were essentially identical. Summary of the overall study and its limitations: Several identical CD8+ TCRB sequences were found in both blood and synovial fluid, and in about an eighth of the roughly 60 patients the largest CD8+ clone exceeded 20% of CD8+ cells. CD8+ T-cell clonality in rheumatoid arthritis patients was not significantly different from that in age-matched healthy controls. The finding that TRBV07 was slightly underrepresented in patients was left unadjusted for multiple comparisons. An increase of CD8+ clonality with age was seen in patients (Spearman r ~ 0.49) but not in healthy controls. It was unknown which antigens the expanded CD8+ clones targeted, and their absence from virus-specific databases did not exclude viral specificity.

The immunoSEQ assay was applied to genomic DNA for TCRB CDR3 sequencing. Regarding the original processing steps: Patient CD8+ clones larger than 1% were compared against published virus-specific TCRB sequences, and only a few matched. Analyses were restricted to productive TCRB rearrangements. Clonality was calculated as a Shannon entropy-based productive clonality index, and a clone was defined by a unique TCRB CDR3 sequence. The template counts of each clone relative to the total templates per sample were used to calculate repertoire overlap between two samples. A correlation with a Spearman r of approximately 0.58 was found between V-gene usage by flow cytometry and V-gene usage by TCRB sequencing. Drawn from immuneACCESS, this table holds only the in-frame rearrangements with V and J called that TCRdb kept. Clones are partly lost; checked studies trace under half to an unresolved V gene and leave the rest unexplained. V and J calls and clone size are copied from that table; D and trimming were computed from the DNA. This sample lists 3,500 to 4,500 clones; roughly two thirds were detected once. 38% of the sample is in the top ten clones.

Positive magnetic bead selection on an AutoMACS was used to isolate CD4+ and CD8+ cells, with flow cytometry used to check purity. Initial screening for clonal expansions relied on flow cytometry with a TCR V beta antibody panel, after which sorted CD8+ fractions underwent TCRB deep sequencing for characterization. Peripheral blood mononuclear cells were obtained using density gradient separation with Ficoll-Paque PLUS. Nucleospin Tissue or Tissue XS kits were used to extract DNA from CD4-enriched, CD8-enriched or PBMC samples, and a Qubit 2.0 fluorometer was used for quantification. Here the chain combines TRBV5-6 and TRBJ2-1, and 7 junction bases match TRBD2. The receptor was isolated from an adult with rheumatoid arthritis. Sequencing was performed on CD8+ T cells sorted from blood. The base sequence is TGTGCCAGCGGGTTAGCGGGCGACAATGAGCAGTTCTTC. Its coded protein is CASGLAGDNEQFF.